The 19 T cell receptor beta chains below were found in one sample sequenced in a study of T cell changes during pregnancy in multiple sclerosis. Some clones are missing from TCRdb's copy, which holds only in-frame ones; the method was immunoSEQ multiplex PCR. The repertoire includes some 40,000 clones, 92% of them detected once, and more than 20% sits in the top ten. Sample: CD8+ T cells from peripheral blood mononuclear cells, taken before pregnancy. Source of these receptors: a female donor with multiple sclerosis, enrolled in a pregnancy study.

The chain has TRBV11-1 and TRBJ1-3; 9 bases line up with TRBD1. V shed 2 bases, J shed 0 bases, and the junction held 5 bases outside the gene matches. This CDR3 contains 17 residues. CDR1 is SGHAT and CDR2 is FQDESV in the germline V gene (reference sequence). This chain's CDR3 is CASSLRDREASGNTIYF. The CDR3 DNA sequence: TGTGCCAGCAGCTTACGGGACAGGGAAGCCTCTGGAAACACCATATATTTT.

This chain uses TRBV5-6 with TRBJ2-7, with 8 bases that match TRBD1. CDR3 length equals 18 residues. The V gene's germline CDR1 is SGHDT and CDR2 YYEEEE. V dropped 0 bases and J dropped 3; count of bases not matched to a gene: 14. The DNA of the CDR3 is TGTGCCAGCAGCTTGGATCACCTCAGACAGGGGCCTCACTACGAGCAGTACTTC. Residues: CASSLDHLRQGPHYEQYF.

J is TRBJ1-4 and V is TRBV5-1; possibly TRBD1 for D (6 bases). The V gene's germline CDR1 is SGHRS and CDR2 YFSETQ. With 2 bases removed from V and 3 bases from J, the gap between germline ends came to 8 bases. CDR3 length: 14 residues. The CDR3 DNA reads TGCGCCAGCAGCTTAGGGGGTTCTAATGAAAAACTGTTTTTT. Protein: CASSLGGSNEKLFF.

The chain joins TRBV25-1 to TRBJ2-1; 13 bases map to TRBD2. The junction had 11 bases not matched to a gene; V was cut back by 6 bases and J by 12 bases. The CDR3 covers 15 residues. Germline V gene lookup returns CDR1 MGHDK and CDR2 SYGVNS. This CDR3 is CASSRLAGGEFGQFF. DNA for the CDR3: TGTGCCAGCAGCAGACTAGCGGGAGGAGAATTTGGGCAGTTCTTC.

This sequence joins TRBV7-2 and TRBJ1-1; no definite D call. The ends were cut back, 1 base at V and 4 bases at J, with 7 bases in the middle. Germline V CDR1 and CDR2: SGHTA, FQGNSA. The length of the CDR3 is 13 residues. CDR3 nucleotide sequence: TGTGCCAGCAGCTTAGGCCAGGTCACTGAAGCTTTCTTT. Translation: CASSLGQVTEAFF.

This clone was picked up one time. The chain links TRBV6-1 to TRBJ1-2; 7 bases match TRBD1. Germline loops: CDR1 MNHNS, CDR2 SASEGT. After removal of 2 bases from V and 6 bases from J, the junction contained 6 bases not matched to a gene. This CDR3 comprises 14 residues. The DNA of the CDR3 is TGTGCCAGCAGTGAAAGGACAGGAAAGAATGGCTACACCTTC. Translation: CASSERTGKNGYTF.

This clone occurred once. The V and J genes are TRBV29-1 and TRBJ2-7, with D possibly TRBD2 on 5 matching bases. The CDR3 loop spans 11 amino acids. The V end lost 7 bases, the J end lost 4 bases, and 11 bases lay between the germline ends. Germline CDR1 and CDR2: SQVTM and ANQGSEA. CDR3 amino acids: CSASEGYEQYF. The CDR3 DNA is TGCAGCGCCTCAGAGGGATACGAGCAGTACTTC.

This sequence joins TRBV9 and TRBJ1-1; TRBD1 aligns across 7 bases. Germline trimming cut 4 bases from V and 4 bases from J; bases unmatched to any gene: 7. The CDR3 loop spans 14 amino acids. In germline, CDR1 is SGDLS, CDR2 YYNGEE. The CDR3 here is CASSWGDRATEAFF. CDR3 in DNA: TGTGCCAGCAGCTGGGGTGACAGGGCCACTGAAGCTTTCTTT.

This chain links TRBV7-8 with TRBJ1-1; 9 bases agree with TRBD1. V lost 6 bases and J lost 6; bases outside the gene matches: 11. There are 15 residues in the CDR3. Germline V gene lookup returns CDR1 SGHVS and CDR2 FQNEAQ. CDR3 bases: TGTGCCAGCAGTACCTATGTGACAGGGGGGGCTGAAGCTTTCTTT. Translation gives CASSTYVTGGAEAFF.

The chain combines TRBV7-9 with TRBJ1-1; 8 nucleotides match TRBD1. CDR1 SEHNR and CDR2 FQNEAQ come from the germline V gene (reference sequence). V dropped 1 base and J dropped 1; count of bases not matched to a gene: 2. The CDR3 length is 15 residues. The CDR3 spells CASSLEQGENTEAFF. Written as DNA, the CDR3 is TGTGCCAGCAGCTTAGAACAGGGGGAGAACACTGAAGCTTTCTTT.

This sequence joins TRBV7-9 and TRBJ2-7; 11 bases fit TRBD2. This CDR3 region has 15 residues. V gave up 5 bases and J gave up 2 bases; unmatched junction bases: 5. Germline lookup yields CDR1 SEHNR and CDR2 FQNEAQ (reference sequence). CDR3 nucleotides: TGTGCCAGCAGCCCCTTAGCGGGAGGGGCCTACGAGCAGTACTTC. Protein product: CASSPLAGGAYEQYF. Looking up the rest from reference TRBV7-9 and TRBJ2-7 gives the full variable domain: DTGVSQNPRHKITKRGQNVTFRCDPISEHNRLYWYRQTLGQGPEFLTYFQNEAQLEKSRLLSDRFSAERPKGSFSTLEIQRTEQGDSAMYLCASSPLAGGAYEQYFGPGTRLTVT.

This clone was counted a few times. An end of the junction differs from the germline gene, which may be a read error. The chain employs TRBV20-1 and TRBJ1-1; 9 bases match TRBD1. CDR1 and CDR2 (germline): DFQATT, SNEGSKA (reference sequence). This CDR3 has 11 residues. The CDR3 region is CSASLGTGSMF. Here the CDR3 DNA reads TGCAGTGCTAGTTTAGGGACAGGGTCCATGTTT.

Comments on this clone: A junction end diverges from the germline sequence, so it may reflect a read error. This CDR3 is also generated by other DNA sequences in the sample. This chain joins TRBV29-1 and TRBJ2-1; TRBD2 agrees at 8 bases. Per the germline V gene, CDR1 is SQVTM and CDR2 is ANQGSEA. The CDR3 sequence is 13 residues long. As DNA, the CDR3 is TGCAGCCAGAGCGGGGGATCCTACAATGAGCAATTCTTC. This translates into CSQSGGSYNEQFF.

The chain uses TRBV6-5 and TRBJ1-4; D unclear. V was shortened by 7 bases and J by 5 bases, with 14 bases between the two germline ends. Germline assignment: CDR1 MNHEY and CDR2 SVGAGI. The CDR3 loop spans 14 amino acids. CDR3 DNA: TGTGCCAGCACGTCCCTCAAACTCAATGAAAAACTGTTTTTT. Encoded protein: CASTSLKLNEKLFF.

This chain links TRBV27 with TRBJ1-5, with D possibly being TRBD1 (6 bases). Germline assignment: CDR1 MNHEY and CDR2 SMNVEV (reference sequence). The V and J ends lost 4 bases and 2 bases respectively, with 15 bases between them. The CDR3 extends over 16 amino acids. The CDR3 sequence: CASSSSAGDGNQPQHF. The DNA of the CDR3 is TGTGCCAGCAGTTCGTCGGCAGGGGATGGCAATCAGCCCCAGCATTTT.

The chain uses TRBV2 and TRBJ2-3; no definite D call. This CDR3 region has 15 residues. Germline lookup yields CDR1 SNHLY and CDR2 FYNNEI. V was pared by 6 bases and J by 0 bases, with 13 bases between. Here the CDR3 reads CASRATDTSTDTQYF. In DNA, the CDR3 is TGTGCCAGCAGAGCTACCGACACTAGCACAGATACGCAGTATTTT.

The chain has TRBV5-6 and TRBJ1-5; the match to TRBD1 covers 11 bases. V trimming: 0 bases; J trimming: 9 bases; junction bases outside the gene matches: 2. CDR3 length equals 14 residues. Germline V CDR1 and CDR2: SGHDT, YYEEEE. DNA of the CDR3: TGTGCCAGCAGCTTGGGGACAGGGGGCCTGCCCCAGCATTTT. Protein: CASSLGTGGLPQHF. The whole variable domain, remainder taken from reference TRBV5-6 and TRBJ1-5, is DAGVTQSPTHLIKTRGQQVTLRCSPKSGHDTVSWYQQALGQGPQFIFQYYEEEERQRGNFPDRFSGHQFPNYSSELNVNALLLGDSALYLCASSLGTGGLPQHFGDGTRLSIL.

The chain links TRBV19 to TRBJ2-7, with a possible D match to TRBD2 (7 bases). CDR1 and CDR2 (germline): LNHDA, SQIVND (reference sequence). Trimming pared 1 base from V and 5 bases from J, leaving 15 bases between. This CDR3 has 15 amino acids. CDR3 protein: CASSIAGGRLHEQYF. CDR3 nucleotides: TGTGCCAGTAGTATAGCGGGGGGCCGGTTACACGAGCAGTACTTC.

The chain joins TRBV27 to TRBJ2-7, with 10 bases matching TRBD1. Germline trimming cut 4 bases from V and 4 bases from J; bases unmatched to any gene: 1. The germline CDR1 and CDR2 sequences are MNHEY and SMNVEV (reference sequence). There are 13 residues in the CDR3. The CDR3 bases are TGTGCCAGCAGTTGGGACAGGGGATACGAGCAGTACTTC. This gives the protein CASSWDRGYEQYF.